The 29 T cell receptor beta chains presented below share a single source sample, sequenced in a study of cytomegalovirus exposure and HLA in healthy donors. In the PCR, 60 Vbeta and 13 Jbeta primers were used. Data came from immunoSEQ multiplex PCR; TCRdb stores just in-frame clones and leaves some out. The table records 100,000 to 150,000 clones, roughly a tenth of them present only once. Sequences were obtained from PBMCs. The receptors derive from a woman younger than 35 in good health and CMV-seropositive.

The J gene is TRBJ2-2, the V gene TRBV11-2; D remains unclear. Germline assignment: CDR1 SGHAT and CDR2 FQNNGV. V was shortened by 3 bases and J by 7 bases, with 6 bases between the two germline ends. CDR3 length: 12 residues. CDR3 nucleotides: TGTGCCAGCAGCTTCAATAGCGGGGAGCTGTTTTTT. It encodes CASSFNSGELFF.

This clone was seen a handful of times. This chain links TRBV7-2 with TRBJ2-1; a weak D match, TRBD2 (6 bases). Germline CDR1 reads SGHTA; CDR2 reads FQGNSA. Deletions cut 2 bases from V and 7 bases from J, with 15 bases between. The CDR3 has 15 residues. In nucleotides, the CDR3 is TGTGCCAGCAGCTTATGGGCTAGCGAAAGGAATGAGCAGTTCTTC. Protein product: CASSLWASERNEQFF.

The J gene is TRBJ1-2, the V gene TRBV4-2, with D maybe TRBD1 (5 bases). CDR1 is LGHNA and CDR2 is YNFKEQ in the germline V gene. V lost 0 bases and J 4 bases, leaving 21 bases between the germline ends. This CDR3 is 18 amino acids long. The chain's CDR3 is CASSQETSSPGLIYGYTF. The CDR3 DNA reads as TGTGCCAGCAGCCAAGAGACTTCCTCACCGGGACTTATCTATGGCTACACCTTC.

The chain's CDR3 is CASSSGYIQYF. The CDR3 DNA reads as TGTGCCAGCAGTTCAGGGTACATTCAGTACTTC. This chain links TRBV6-5 with TRBJ2-4; possibly TRBD1 for D (5 bases). Trimming took 4 bases from V and 8 from J, leaving 6 bases between them. Germline V gene data show CDR1 as MNHEY and CDR2 as SVGAGI. The CDR3 consists of 11 residues.

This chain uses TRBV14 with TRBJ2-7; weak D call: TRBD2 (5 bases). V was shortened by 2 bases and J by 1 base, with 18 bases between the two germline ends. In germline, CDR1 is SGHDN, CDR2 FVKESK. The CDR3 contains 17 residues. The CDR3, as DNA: TGTGCCAGCAGCCAAAAGCAAGGGAGTTTTACTTCCTACGAGCAGTACTTC. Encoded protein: CASSQKQGSFTSYEQYF.

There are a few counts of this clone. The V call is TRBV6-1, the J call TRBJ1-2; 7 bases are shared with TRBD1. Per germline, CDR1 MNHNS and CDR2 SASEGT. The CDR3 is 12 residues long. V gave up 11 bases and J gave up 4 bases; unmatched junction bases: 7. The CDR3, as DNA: TGTGCCCTCCTCAGGGGGGCCTATGGCTACACCTTC. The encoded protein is CALLRGAYGYTF.

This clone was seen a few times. DNA of the CDR3: TGTGCCAGCAGCAAGACAGGGGGCTACAATGAGCAGTTCTTC. It encodes CASSKTGGYNEQFF. V usage is TRBV27 and J usage is TRBJ2-1, with 9 nucleotides matching TRBD1. Germline values: CDR1 MNHEY, CDR2 SMNVEV (reference sequence). J was trimmed by 3 bases and V by 6 bases; bases with no gene match: 3. This CDR3 is 14 amino acids long.

CDR3 loop: CASSPQRGKTEAFF. CDR3 coding DNA: TGTGCCAGCTCACCACAGAGGGGGAAGACTGAAGCTTTCTTT. The genes are TRBV18 and TRBJ1-1, with a possible D match to TRBD1 (6 bases). Germline loops: CDR1 KGHSH, CDR2 LQKENI. V was shortened by 1 base and J by 5 bases, with 11 bases between the two germline ends. The length of the CDR3 is 14 residues.

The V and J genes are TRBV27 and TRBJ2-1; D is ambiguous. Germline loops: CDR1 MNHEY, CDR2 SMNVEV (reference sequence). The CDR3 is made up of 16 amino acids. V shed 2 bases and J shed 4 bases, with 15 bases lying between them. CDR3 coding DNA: TGTGCCAGCAGTTTAAAGGCGACATATCCGTACAATGAGCAGTTCTTC. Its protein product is CASSLKATYPYNEQFF.

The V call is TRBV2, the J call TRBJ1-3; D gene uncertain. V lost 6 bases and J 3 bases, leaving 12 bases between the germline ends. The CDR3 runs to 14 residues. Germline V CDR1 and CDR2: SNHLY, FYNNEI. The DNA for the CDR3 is TGTGCCAGCAGATTCGGCGGGAATGGAAACACCATATATTTT. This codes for CASRFGGNGNTIYF.

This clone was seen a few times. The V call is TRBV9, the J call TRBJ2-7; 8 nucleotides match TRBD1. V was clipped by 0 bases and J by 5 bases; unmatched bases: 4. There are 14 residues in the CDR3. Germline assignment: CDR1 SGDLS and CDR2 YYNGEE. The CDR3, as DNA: TGTGCCAGCAGCGTAGCCTACAGGGGGGACGAGCAGTACTTC. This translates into CASSVAYRGDEQYF.

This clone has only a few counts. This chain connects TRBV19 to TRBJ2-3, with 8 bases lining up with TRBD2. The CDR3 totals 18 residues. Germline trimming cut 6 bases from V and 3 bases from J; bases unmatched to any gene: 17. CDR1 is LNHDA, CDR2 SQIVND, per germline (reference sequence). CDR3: CASSHLPPLAGGTDTQYF. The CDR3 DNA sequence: TGTGCCAGTAGCCACCTCCCCCCGCTTGCGGGAGGTACAGATACGCAGTATTTT. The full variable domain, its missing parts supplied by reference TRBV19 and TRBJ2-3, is DGGITQSPKYLFRKEGQNVTLSCEQNLNHDAMYWYRQDPGQGLRLIYYSQIVNDFQKGDIAEGYSVSREKKESFPLTVTSAQKNPTAFYLCASSHLPPLAGGTDTQYFGPGTRLTVL.

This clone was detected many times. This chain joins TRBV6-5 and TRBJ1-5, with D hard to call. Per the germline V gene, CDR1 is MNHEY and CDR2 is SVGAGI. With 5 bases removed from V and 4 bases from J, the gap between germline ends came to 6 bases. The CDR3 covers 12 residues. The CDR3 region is CASSTHNQPQHF. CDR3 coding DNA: TGTGCCAGCAGTACACATAATCAGCCCCAGCATTTT.

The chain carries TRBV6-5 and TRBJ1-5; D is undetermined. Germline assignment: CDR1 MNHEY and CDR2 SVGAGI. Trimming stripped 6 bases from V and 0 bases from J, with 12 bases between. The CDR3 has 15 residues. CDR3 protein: CASSPELYSNQPQHF. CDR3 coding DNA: TGTGCCAGCAGCCCGGAGTTATATAGCAATCAGCCCCAGCATTTT.

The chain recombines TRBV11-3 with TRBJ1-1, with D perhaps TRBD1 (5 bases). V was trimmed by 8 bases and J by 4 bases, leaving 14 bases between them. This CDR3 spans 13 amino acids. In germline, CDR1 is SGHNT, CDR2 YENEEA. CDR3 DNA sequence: TGTGCCAGCGCCTGGGGCGAGATCACTGAAGCTTTCTTT. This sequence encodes CASAWGEITEAFF.

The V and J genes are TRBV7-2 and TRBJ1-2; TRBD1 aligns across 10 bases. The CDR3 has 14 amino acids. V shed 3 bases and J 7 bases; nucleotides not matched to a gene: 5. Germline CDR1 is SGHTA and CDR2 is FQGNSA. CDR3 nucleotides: TGTGCCAGCAGCTTGGATGGGACAGGGGTTGGCTACACCTTC. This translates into CASSLDGTGVGYTF.

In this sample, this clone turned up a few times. The CDR3 loop reads CATSRDLAGGEQYF. The CDR3 DNA sequence: TGTGCCACCAGCAGAGATCTAGCGGGAGGAGAGCAGTACTTC. The J gene is TRBJ2-7, the V gene TRBV15; TRBD2 matches 11 bases. CDR1 is LNHNV, CDR2 YYDKDF, per germline (reference sequence). There are 14 residues in the CDR3. The junction had 2 bases not matched to a gene; V was cut back by 0 bases and J by 7 bases.

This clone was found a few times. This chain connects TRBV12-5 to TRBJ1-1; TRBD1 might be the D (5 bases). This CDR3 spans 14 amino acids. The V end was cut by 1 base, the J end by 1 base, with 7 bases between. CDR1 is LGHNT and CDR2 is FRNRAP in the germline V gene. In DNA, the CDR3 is TGTGCTAGTGGTTTGGGCAGGGAGAACACTGAAGCTTTCTTT. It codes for CASGLGRENTEAFF.

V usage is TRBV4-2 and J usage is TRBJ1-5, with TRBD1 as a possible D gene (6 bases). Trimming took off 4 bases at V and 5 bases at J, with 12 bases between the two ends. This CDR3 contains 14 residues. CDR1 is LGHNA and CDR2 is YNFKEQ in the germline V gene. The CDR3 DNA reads TGTGCCAGCAGCCCCGACAGGCAGGATCAGCCCCAGCATTTT. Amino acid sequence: CASSPDRQDQPQHF.

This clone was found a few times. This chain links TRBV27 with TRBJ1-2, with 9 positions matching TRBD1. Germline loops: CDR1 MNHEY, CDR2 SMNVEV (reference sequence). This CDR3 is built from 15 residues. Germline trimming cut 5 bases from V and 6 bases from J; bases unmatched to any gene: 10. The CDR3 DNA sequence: TGTGCCAGCAGTCCGGGCCGGGACAGGGTACATGGCTACACCTTC. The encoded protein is CASSPGRDRVHGYTF.

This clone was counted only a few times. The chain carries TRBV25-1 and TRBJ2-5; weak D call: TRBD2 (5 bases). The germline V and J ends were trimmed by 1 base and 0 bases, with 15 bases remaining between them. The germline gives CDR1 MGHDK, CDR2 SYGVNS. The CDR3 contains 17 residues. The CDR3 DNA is TGTGCCAGCAGTGAATGGGCTGATGGGGAGTACCAAGAGACCCAGTACTTC. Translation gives CASSEWADGEYQETQYF.

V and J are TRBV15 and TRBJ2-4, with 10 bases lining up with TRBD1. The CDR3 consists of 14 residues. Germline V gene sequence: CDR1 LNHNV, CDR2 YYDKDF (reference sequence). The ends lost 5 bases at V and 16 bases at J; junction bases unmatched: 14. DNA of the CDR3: TGTGCCACCAGCCTGCCCGGGGACAGGGGAATCTTTTACTTC. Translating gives CATSLPGDRGIFYF.

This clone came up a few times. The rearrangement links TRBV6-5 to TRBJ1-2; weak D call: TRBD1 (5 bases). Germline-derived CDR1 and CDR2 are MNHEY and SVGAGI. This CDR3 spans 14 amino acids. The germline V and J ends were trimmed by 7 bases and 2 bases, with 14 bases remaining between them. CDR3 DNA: TGTGCCAGCACTGCAGGGATCGGAAACTATGGCTACACCTTC. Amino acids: CASTAGIGNYGYTF.

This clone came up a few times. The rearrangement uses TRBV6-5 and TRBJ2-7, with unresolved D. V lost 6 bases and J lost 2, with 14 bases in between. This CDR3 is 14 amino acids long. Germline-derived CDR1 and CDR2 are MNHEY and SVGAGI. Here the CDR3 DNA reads TGTGCCAGCAGCGGTAGAGGCGAAACCTACGAGCAGTACTTC. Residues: CASSGRGETYEQYF.

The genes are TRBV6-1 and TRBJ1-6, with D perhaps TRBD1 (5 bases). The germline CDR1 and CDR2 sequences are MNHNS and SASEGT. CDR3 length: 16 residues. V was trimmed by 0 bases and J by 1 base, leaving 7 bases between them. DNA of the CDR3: TGTGCCAGCAGTGAAGCGGGGGGATCCTATAATTCACCCCTCCACTTT. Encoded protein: CASSEAGGSYNSPLHF.

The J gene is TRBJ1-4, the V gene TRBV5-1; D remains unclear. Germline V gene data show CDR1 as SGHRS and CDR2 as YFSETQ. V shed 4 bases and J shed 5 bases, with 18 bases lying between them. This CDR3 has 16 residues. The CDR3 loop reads CASSAGDGNFNEKLFF. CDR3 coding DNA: TGCGCCAGCAGCGCGGGCGACGGGAACTTCAATGAAAAACTGTTTTTT.

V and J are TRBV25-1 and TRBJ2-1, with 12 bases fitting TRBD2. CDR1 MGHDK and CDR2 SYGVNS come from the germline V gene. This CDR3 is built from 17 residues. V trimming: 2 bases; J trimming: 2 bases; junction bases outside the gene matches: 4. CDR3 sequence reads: CASSEGLAGPTYNEQFF. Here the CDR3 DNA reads TGTGCCAGCAGTGAAGGACTAGCGGGACCTACCTACAATGAGCAGTTCTTC. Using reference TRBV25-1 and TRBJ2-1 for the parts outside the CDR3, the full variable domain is EADIYQTPRYLVIGTGKKITLECSQTMGHDKMYWYQQDPGMELHLIHYSYGVNSTEKGDLSSESTVSRIRTEHFPLTLESARPSHTSQYLCASSEGLAGPTYNEQFFGPGTRLTVL.

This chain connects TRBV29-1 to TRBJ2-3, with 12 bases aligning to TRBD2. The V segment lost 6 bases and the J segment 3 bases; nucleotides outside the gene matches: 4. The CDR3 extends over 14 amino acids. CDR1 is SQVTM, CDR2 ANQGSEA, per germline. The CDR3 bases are TGCAGCGTCGCAGGGACTAGCGGGACAGATACGCAGTATTTT. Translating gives CSVAGTSGTDTQYF.

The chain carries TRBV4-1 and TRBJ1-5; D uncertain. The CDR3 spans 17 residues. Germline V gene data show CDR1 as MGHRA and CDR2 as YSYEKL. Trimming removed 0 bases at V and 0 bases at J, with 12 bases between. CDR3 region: CASSQEGGRNSNQPQHF. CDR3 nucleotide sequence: TGCGCCAGCAGCCAAGAAGGCGGAAGAAATAGCAATCAGCCCCAGCATTTT.